This TCR beta chain was profiled in a study of metastatic and nonmetastatic thyroid tumors. Study-level background: Across blood and tumor or nodule tissue, repertoires from malignant and benign thyroid patients were compared with one another.

CDR3 length equals 14 residues. Germline V CDR1 and CDR2: SGHRS, YFSETQ. Regarding this clone: Its antigen is as yet unknown. At one boundary the junction diverges from the germline segment, which might be a read error.

Regarding the study as a whole: Reports indicated that malignant thyroid tumors showed significantly higher TCR beta diversity than benign nodules did, in blood and tumor.

Authors' processing steps: The distant-metastasis classifier for papillary thyroid cancer was built from CDR3 differences across clinicopathological groups. TCRdb re-analyzed the PCR reads through MiXCR. These V and J calls derive from TCRdb rather than the authors' analysis. The sample shows 40,000 or so clones, approximately 26% of them seen only once. None of the patients had undergone any treatment ahead of thyroid surgery. Material for sequencing was blood. The sequence derives from a female donor with papillary thyroid cancer or a benign thyroid nodule (not recorded which). Some clones in this sample may be carry-over from other donors' samples. The rearrangement uses TRBV5-1 and TRBJ2-7, with 11 bases identical to TRBD1. The CDR3 here is CASSLDRGQYEQYF. The CDR3 coding sequence is TGCGCCAGCAGTTTGGACAGGGGGCAATACGAGCAGTACTTC.